A selection of T cell receptor beta chains follows, all from one sample in a study of shared clonotypes between healthy human individuals. Measured with immunoSEQ multiplex PCR; TCRdb has only the in-frame clones, and not every one. Altogether about 1,500,000 clones are present, roughly 97% being singletons, with the ten largest covering approximately 1.1%. The material sequenced was naive CD4+ T cells sorted from blood. These receptor sequences come from a man aged 25 to 45 in good health. Each CDR3 is given with its conserved first and last residue. The D gene is left open where the match is weak. The size of a clone is reported for some rows only, either as once, few or many, or as a class for expanded clones.

d_call | clone_size | j_call | v_call | cdr3_nt | cdr3_aa
- | - | TRBJ2-7 | TRBV11-2 | TGTGCCAGCAGCTTCCCGGGACGGTCCCCCTACGAGCAGTACTTC | CASSFPGRSPYEQYF
TRBD1 | - | TRBJ1-1 | TRBV28 | TGTGCCAGCACGGACAGGGTCAACACTGAAGCTTTCTTT | CASTDRVNTEAFF
- | - | TRBJ1-5 | TRBV19 | TGTGCCAGTAGTCCTATTGGACCACCTGATCAGCCCCAGCATTTT | CASSPIGPPDQPQHF
TRBD1 | - | TRBJ2-5 | TRBV28 | TGTGCCAGCAGTTGGGACAGACGAAAAGAGACCCAGTACTTC | CASSWDRRKETQYF
- | - | TRBJ2-2 | TRBV21-1 | TGTGCCAGCAGCAAAGTTGCAGGGACTACCGGGGAGCTGTTTTTT | CASSKVAGTTGELFF
TRBD1 | - | TRBJ2-1 | TRBV7-2 | TGTGCCAGCAGCGATACAGGGGTAGGGCCTATCTTC | CASSDTGVGPIF
- | - | TRBJ2-1 | TRBV28 | TGTGCCAGCAGTTTGGCAGTCCACAATGAGCAGTTCTTC | CASSLAVHNEQFF
- | - | TRBJ2-7 | TRBV4-1 | TGCGCCAGCAGCCCTCAGGAGCGGGCCTACGAGCAGTACTTC | CASSPQERAYEQYF
- | - | TRBJ2-3 | TRBV27 | TGTGCCAGCAGTCTCGACGGGAGAGGGGATACGCAGTATTTT | CASSLDGRGDTQYF
TRBD1 | - | TRBJ2-1 | TRBV10-1 | TGCGCCAGCAGTGCGCTACCGGGACAGGGGGCCGATGGGAATGAGCAGTTCTTC | CASSALPGQGADGNEQFF
- | - | TRBJ2-1 | TRBV28 | TGTGCCAGCAGTTTGCTCGTCCCCTACGCGGGGAGGTTCTTC | CASSLLVPYAGRFF
- | - | TRBJ2-3 | TRBV18 | TGTGCCAGCTCACCCGCTGACTGGAACACAGATACGCAGTATTTT | CASSPADWNTDTQYF
- | - | TRBJ2-3 | TRBV19 | TGTGCCAGTAGTAGCTCGACAGGTGGTACGCAGTATTTT | CASSSSTGGTQYF
- | - | TRBJ2-2 | TRBV9 | TGTGCCAGCAGCGTAACCACTGGAACAAACACCGGGGAGCTGTTTTTT | CASSVTTGTNTGELFF
- | - | TRBJ1-3 | TRBV2 | TGTGCCAGCAGTGCTGGAGCCAGACAGGCTGGAAACACCATATATTTT | CASSAGARQAGNTIYF
- | - | TRBJ2-1 | TRBV28 | TGTGCCAGCAACCCCGTCCAGCGTACTGAGCAGTTCTTC | CASNPVQRTEQFF
- | - | TRBJ2-7 | TRBV10-3 | TGTGCCATCAGTGACGGACGCTACGAGCAGTACTTC | CAISDGRYEQYF
- | - | TRBJ2-5 | TRBV7-9 | TGTGCCAGCAGCTACCCCGGGTATGAGGGTCAAGAGACCCAGTACTTC | CASSYPGYEGQETQYF
- | - | TRBJ2-1 | TRBV19 | TGTGCCAGTAGTCTCGCGGGACGCTCCTACAATGAGCAGTTCTTC | CASSLAGRSYNEQFF
- | - | TRBJ2-6 | TRBV18 | TGTGCCAGCTCTAACAGGACGCGCTCTGGGGCCAACGTCCTGACTTTC | CASSNRTRSGANVLTF
- | few | TRBJ1-5 | TRBV2 | TGTGCCAGCAGACAGGAAATCAATCAGCCCCAGCATTTT | CASRQEINQPQHF
- | once | TRBJ2-6 | TRBV4-3 | TGCGCCAGCAGTCTAGGGACCGCCAGCTCTGGGGCCAACGTCCTGACTTTC | CASSLGTASSGANVLTF
- | - | TRBJ2-7 | TRBV14 | TGTGCCAGCACCCGTCGGGGGGCCGACGAGCAGTACTTC | CASTRRGADEQYF
TRBD2 | - | TRBJ2-1 | TRBV9 | TGTGCCAGCAGCGTGAGCGGGAGCGGGCGCTATGAGCAGTTCTTC | CASSVSGSGRYEQFF
TRBD1 | - | TRBJ1-1 | TRBV5-1 | TGCGCCAGCAGCTTGAGACAGGGGGCGACTGAAGCTTTCTTT | CASSLRQGATEAFF
TRBD1 | - | TRBJ2-7 | TRBV11-2 | TGTGCCAGCAGCTCGATAGGGACAGGGCGCCACGAGCAGTACTTC | CASSSIGTGRHEQYF
- | - | TRBJ2-1 | TRBV18 | TGTGCCAGCTCAGTCGGGGAATCTAACTACAATGAGCAGTTCTTC | CASSVGESNYNEQFF
TRBD1 | - | TRBJ2-1 | TRBV7-9 | TGTGCCAGCAGCCCCGGGACAGGGGCGTACAATGAGCAGTTCTTC | CASSPGTGAYNEQFF
- | - | TRBJ1-1 | TRBV9 | TGTGCCAGCAGCGTAGGTGAAGGGAAGAACACTGAAGCTTTCTTT | CASSVGEGKNTEAFF
TRBD1 | once | TRBJ1-2 | TRBV5-4 | TGTGCCAGCAGCTCAGGGACAGGGGGAGATGGCTACACCTTC | CASSSGTGGDGYTF